These 23 T cell receptor beta chains came from one sample sequenced in a study of cytomegalovirus exposure and HLA in healthy donors. Primers for the PCR totalled 60 Vbeta and 13 Jbeta. Assay used: immunoSEQ multiplex PCR; TCRdb lists only in-frame clones, some missing. The top ten hold roughly 4.9% of the sample, which has 70,000 to 90,000 clones, around 65% seen once. Specimen: PBMCs. Every receptor here comes from a man in his sixties in good health and CMV-seropositive.

The DNA for the CDR3 is TGTGCCAGTAGTACACTTACCACCGGGGAGCTGTTTTTT. Its protein is CASSTLTTGELFF. V is TRBV19 and J is TRBJ2-2; no firm D call. The CDR3 consists of 13 residues. V was pared by 4 bases and J by 4 bases, with 7 bases between. CDR1 is LNHDA and CDR2 is SQIVND in the germline V gene (reference sequence).

This clone was recorded a few times. The genes are TRBV7-2 and TRBJ1-1; D uncertain. The CDR3 is 15 amino acids. The V end was cut by 8 bases, the J end by 4 bases, with 20 bases between. Germline V CDR1 and CDR2: SGHTA, FQGNSA. CDR3: CASQLGSSRGTEAFF. CDR3 coding DNA: TGTGCCAGCCAGTTGGGGTCGTCCCGGGGCACTGAAGCTTTCTTT.

This clone was counted a few times. This chain uses TRBV2 with TRBJ2-1; 8 bases align to TRBD1. The germline CDR1 and CDR2 sequences are SNHLY and FYNNEI. The CDR3 has 16 residues. Unmatched junction bases numbered 6, after V lost 4 bases and J lost 1 base. CDR3 DNA sequence: TGTGCCAGCAGTGGGCCAGGGGGCTCGTCCTACAATGAGCAGTTCTTC. It specifies CASSGPGGSSYNEQFF.

The V and J genes are TRBV27 and TRBJ2-3; D possibly corresponds to TRBD2 (6 bases). V dropped 1 base and J dropped 3 bases, with 8 bases sitting between them. CDR3 length equals 14 residues. The germline gives CDR1 MNHEY, CDR2 SMNVEV (reference sequence). The CDR3 nucleotides are TGTGCCAGCAGTTTATATCGGGGGACAGATACGCAGTATTTT. This codes for CASSLYRGTDTQYF.

V usage is TRBV9 and J usage is TRBJ1-1, with a tentative D call TRBD1 (6 bases). Trimming removed 0 bases from V and 6 bases from J, with 15 bases in between. This CDR3 has 15 residues. CDR1 and CDR2 from the germline V gene are SGDLS and YYNGEE. The CDR3 here is CASSVDPTGWAEAFF. In DNA, the CDR3 is TGTGCCAGCAGCGTAGACCCTACAGGGTGGGCTGAAGCTTTCTTT.

This chain links TRBV19 with TRBJ1-1; TRBD1 matches at 9 bases. With 5 bases clipped from V and 3 bases from J, the junction kept 4 bases outside the gene matches. Looked up from germline, CDR1 is LNHDA and CDR2 is SQIVND (reference sequence). This CDR3 comprises 14 residues. The CDR3 loop reads CASSPRTGDTEAFF. Written as DNA, the CDR3 is TGTGCCAGTAGTCCAAGGACAGGGGACACTGAAGCTTTCTTT. Looking up the rest from reference TRBV19 and TRBJ1-1 gives the full variable domain: DGGITQSPKYLFRKEGQNVTLSCEQNLNHDAMYWYRQDPGQGLRLIYYSQIVNDFQKGDIAEGYSVSREKKESFPLTVTSAQKNPTAFYLCASSPRTGDTEAFFGQGTRLTVV.

This sequence joins TRBV7-9 and TRBJ2-2; D is possibly TRBD2 (5 bases). The V end was cut by 3 bases, the J end by 2 bases, with 10 bases between. The CDR3 has 15 residues. Germline CDR1 is SEHNR and CDR2 is FQNEAQ (reference sequence). The CDR3 sequence: CASSLPLGNTGELFF. The CDR3 nucleotides read TGTGCCAGCAGCTTGCCACTAGGTAACACCGGGGAGCTGTTTTTT.

The chain links TRBV30 to TRBJ1-1; no reliable D call. Trimming removed 2 bases from V and 2 bases from J, with 9 bases in between. The CDR3 contains 13 residues. The germline gives CDR1 GTSNPN, CDR2 SVGIG (reference sequence). The CDR3 is CAWSTGGNTEAFF. In DNA, the CDR3 is TGTGCCTGGAGTACTGGCGGAAACACTGAAGCTTTCTTT.

This rearrangement joins TRBV11-3 to TRBJ2-1; possibly TRBD2 for D (5 bases). The CDR3 length is 13 residues. With 0 bases removed from V and 12 bases from J, the gap between germline ends came to 12 bases. Per germline, CDR1 SGHNT and CDR2 YENEEA. The CDR3 spells CASSLDPRGAQFF. Here the CDR3 DNA reads TGTGCCAGCAGCTTAGATCCACGGGGTGCGCAGTTCTTC. Full variable domain (rest looked up from reference TRBV11-3 and TRBJ2-1): EAGVVQSPRYKIIEKKQPVAFWCNPISGHNTLYWYLQNLGQGPELLIRYENEEAVDDSQLPKDRFSAERLKGVDSTLKIQPAELGDSAVYLCASSLDPRGAQFFGPGTRLTVL.

This clone was seen a single time. V usage is TRBV4-3 and J usage is TRBJ2-6; perhaps TRBD2 as D (5 bases). The CDR3 covers 15 residues. The ends were cut back, 0 bases at V and 9 bases at J, with 12 bases in the middle. The germline CDR1 and CDR2 sequences are LGHNA and YSLEER. CDR3 sequence reads: CASSQDPGKDNVLTF. The CDR3 coding sequence is TGCGCCAGCAGCCAAGACCCGGGAAAGGACAACGTCCTGACTTTC.

This clone was seen a single time. The rearrangement uses TRBV30 and TRBJ1-2; D gene uncertain. Germline CDR1 is GTSNPN and CDR2 is SVGIG (reference sequence). This CDR3 is 11 amino acids long. The V gene lost 0 bases and the J gene lost 5 bases, with 4 bases spanning the gap. The CDR3 nucleotides read TGTGCCTGGAGTGTACGGTATGGCTACACCTTC. Protein product: CAWSVRYGYTF.

The chain joins TRBV6-1 to TRBJ2-3, with D unclear. V was clipped by 8 bases and J by 2 bases, with 11 bases between them. CDR3 length: 13 residues. CDR1 and CDR2 (germline): MNHNS, SASEGT. DNA of the CDR3: TGTGCCAGCTGGCAGGCCGTCACAGATACGCAGTATTTT. Protein product: CASWQAVTDTQYF.

V is TRBV30 and J is TRBJ1-2; D uncertain. The CDR3 sequence is 14 residues long. Deletions cut 1 base from V and 4 bases from J, with 13 bases between. Germline CDR1 and CDR2: GTSNPN and SVGIG (reference sequence). The CDR3 region is CAWSGQSLSYGYTF. DNA for the CDR3: TGTGCCTGGAGTGGGCAGTCTCTTTCCTATGGCTACACCTTC.

The rearrangement links TRBV6-1 to TRBJ1-3; D is uncertain. V dropped 4 bases and J dropped 0 bases, with 10 bases sitting between them. The germline CDR1 and CDR2 sequences are MNHNS and SASEGT. This CDR3 comprises 15 residues. The CDR3, as DNA: TGTGCCAGCAGTGTGGACGGAGGCTCTGGAAACACCATATATTTT. Protein sequence: CASSVDGGSGNTIYF.

This clone was counted a single time. The V and J genes are TRBV2 and TRBJ2-1, with 8 bases matching TRBD2. The CDR3 sequence is 14 residues long. V was clipped by 6 bases and J by 7 bases; unmatched bases: 8. Germline V gene lookup returns CDR1 SNHLY and CDR2 FYNNEI. The CDR3 DNA is TGTGCCAGCAGAGGCGCGGGAGGTTTTAATGAGCAGTTCTTC. Amino acid sequence: CASRGAGGFNEQFF.

The chain couples TRBV4-1 to TRBJ2-1, with 13 bases aligning to TRBD2. This CDR3 is 16 amino acids long. After removal of 4 bases from V and 9 bases from J, the junction contained 9 bases not matched to a gene. CDR1 MGHRA and CDR2 YSYEKL come from the germline V gene. The CDR3 nucleotides are TGCGCCAGCAGCCGCGGACTAGCGGGAGATAGGGGTGAGCAGTTCTTC. Protein sequence: CASSRGLAGDRGEQFF.

To note about this clone: In the same sample, other DNA sequences code for this CDR3. The V gene is TRBV7-2, the J gene TRBJ2-7, with D maybe TRBD1 (6 bases). CDR1 SGHTA and CDR2 FQGNSA come from the germline V gene. CDR3 length: 14 amino acids. V lost 1 base to trimming and J lost 2 bases, with 9 bases between them. CDR3 DNA: TGTGCCAGCAGCTTAGGGGACACAGCCTACGAGCAGTACTTC. Translating it yields CASSLGDTAYEQYF. The variable domain in full, with the rest retrieved from reference TRBV7-2 and TRBJ2-7, is GAGVSQSPSNKVTEKGKDVELRCDPISGHTALYWYRQSLGQGLEFLIYFQGNSAPDKSGLPSDRFSAERTGGSVSTLTIQRTQQEDSAVYLCASSLGDTAYEQYFGPGTRLTVT.

This clone was observed a few times. The CDR3 region has the DNA TGCGCCAGCAGCCAAGATGGGACAGGCTTAACGTTTCAGTTCTTC. Protein: CASSQDGTGLTFQFF. The gene calls are TRBV4-3 and TRBJ2-1, with 8 bases matching TRBD1. Germline CDR1 and CDR2: LGHNA and YSLEER. J was trimmed by 13 bases and V by 0 bases; bases with no gene match: 11. The CDR3 length is 15 residues.

The chain uses TRBV10-3 and TRBJ1-1; no clear D gene. Looked up from germline, CDR1 is ENHRY and CDR2 is SYGVKD. The V end was cut by 4 bases, the J end by 7 bases, with 7 bases between. The CDR3 extends over 11 amino acids. CDR3 region: CAISGRDEAFF. For the CDR3, the DNA is TGTGCCATCAGTGGACGGGATGAAGCTTTCTTT.

The chain uses TRBV19 and TRBJ2-5; 7 nucleotides align to TRBD2. The V segment lost 4 bases and the J segment 4 bases; nucleotides outside the gene matches: 9. The CDR3 is 15 residues long. CDR1 is LNHDA and CDR2 is SQIVND in the germline V gene (reference sequence). Written as DNA, the CDR3 is TGTGCCAGTAGTAACTTAGCGGGCGGTGTAGAGACCCAGTACTTC. It translates to CASSNLAGGVETQYF.

V gene TRBV9 combines with J gene TRBJ2-1, with 8 positions matching TRBD1. V shed 3 bases and J 6 bases; nucleotides not matched to a gene: 11. Germline values: CDR1 SGDLS, CDR2 YYNGEE. This CDR3 contains 16 residues. CDR3 amino acids: CASSAEDRAYGNEQFF. For the CDR3, the DNA is TGTGCCAGCAGCGCCGAGGACAGGGCATACGGCAATGAGCAGTTCTTC.

The rearrangement links TRBV14 to TRBJ1-1; tentative D call: TRBD1 (5 bases). Deletions cut 2 bases from V and 4 bases from J, with 11 bases between. The CDR3 is 14 residues long. Germline V gene data show CDR1 as SGHDN and CDR2 as FVKESK. CDR3 DNA: TGTGCCAGCAGCCAAAGGGGCTCGGGCACTGAAGCTTTCTTT. Protein product: CASSQRGSGTEAFF.

V gene TRBV9 combines with J gene TRBJ2-7, with D maybe TRBD1 (5 bases). The length of the CDR3 is 14 residues. Looked up from germline, CDR1 is SGDLS and CDR2 is YYNGEE. V shed 0 bases and J shed 3 bases, with 10 bases lying between them. CDR3 region: CASSVGQTFYEQYF. The CDR3 bases are TGTGCCAGCAGCGTAGGACAGACTTTCTACGAGCAGTACTTC.